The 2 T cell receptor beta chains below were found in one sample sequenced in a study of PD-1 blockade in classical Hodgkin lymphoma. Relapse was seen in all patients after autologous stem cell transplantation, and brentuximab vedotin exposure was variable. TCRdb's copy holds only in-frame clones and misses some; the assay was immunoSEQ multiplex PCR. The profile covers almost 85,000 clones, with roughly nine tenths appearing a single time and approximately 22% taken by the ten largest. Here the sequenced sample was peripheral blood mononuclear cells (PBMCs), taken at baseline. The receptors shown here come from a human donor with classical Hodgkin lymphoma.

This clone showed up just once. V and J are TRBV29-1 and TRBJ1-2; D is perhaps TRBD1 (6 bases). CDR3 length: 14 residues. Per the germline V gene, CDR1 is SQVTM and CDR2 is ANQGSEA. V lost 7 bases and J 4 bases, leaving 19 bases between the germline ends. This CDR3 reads CSADGGQYSYGYTF. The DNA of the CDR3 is TGCAGCGCGGACGGTGGACAGTATTCCTATGGCTACACCTTC.

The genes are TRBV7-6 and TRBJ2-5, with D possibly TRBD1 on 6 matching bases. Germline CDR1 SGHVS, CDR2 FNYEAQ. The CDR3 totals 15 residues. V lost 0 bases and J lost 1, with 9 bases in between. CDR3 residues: CASSLALGGQETQYF. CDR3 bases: TGTGCCAGCAGCTTAGCGCTAGGGGGCCAAGAGACCCAGTACTTC.